What follows is one T cell receptor (beta chain) and its context. Its antigen is not known. The data belong to a study of cytomegalovirus exposure and HLA in healthy donors. Use of 60 Vbeta and 13 Jbeta primers characterized the PCR. Generated by immunoSEQ multiplex PCR, the TCRdb table keeps only in-frame clones and is missing some. Seen in this sample are 50,000 to 70,000 clones; the ten most common clones hold roughly 9.6%. Findings and limits, study-wide: CMV serostatus was the only immune exposure information that was available.

This CDR3 spans 16 amino acids. The germline V gene has CDR1 LNHDA and CDR2 SQIVND (reference sequence). Trimming at V came to 0 bases and at J to 7 bases, leaving 9 bases not matched to a gene. The gene calls are TRBV19 and TRBJ2-1; TRBD1 matches 7 bases. Sequences were obtained from PBMCs. The receptor was derived from a man aged 45-65 years in good health and CMV-seropositive. The CDR3 sequence is CASSIEGRGSYNEQFF. DNA for the CDR3: TGTGCCAGTAGTATAGAGGGCAGGGGGTCGTATAATGAGCAGTTCTTC.